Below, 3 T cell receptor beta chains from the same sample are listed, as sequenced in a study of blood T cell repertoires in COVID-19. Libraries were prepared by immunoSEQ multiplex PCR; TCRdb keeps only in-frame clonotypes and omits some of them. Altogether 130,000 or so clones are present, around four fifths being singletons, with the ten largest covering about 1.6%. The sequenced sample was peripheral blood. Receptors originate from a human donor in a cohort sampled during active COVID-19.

CDR3 loop: CASIRGVLAGNTGELFF. The CDR3 DNA sequence: TGTGCCAGCATACGGGGAGTCCTAGCGGGGAACACCGGGGAGCTGTTTTTT. The V and J genes are TRBV7-9 and TRBJ2-2, with 8 bases aligning to TRBD2. This CDR3 is 17 amino acids long. The germline gives CDR1 SEHNR, CDR2 FQNEAQ (reference sequence). V was clipped by 7 bases and J by 1 base; unmatched bases: 11.

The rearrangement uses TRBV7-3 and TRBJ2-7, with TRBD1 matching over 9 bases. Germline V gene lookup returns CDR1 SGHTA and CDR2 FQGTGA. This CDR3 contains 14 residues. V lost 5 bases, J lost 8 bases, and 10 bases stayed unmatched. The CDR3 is CASSAGTGMTKQYF. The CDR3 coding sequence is TGTGCCAGCAGCGCCGGGACAGGGATGACCAAGCAGTACTTC.

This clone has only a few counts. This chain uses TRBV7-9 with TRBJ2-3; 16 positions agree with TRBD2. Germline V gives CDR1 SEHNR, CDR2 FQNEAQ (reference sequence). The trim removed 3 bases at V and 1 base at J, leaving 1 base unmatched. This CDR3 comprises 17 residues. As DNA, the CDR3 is TGTGCCAGCAGCTTGGGACTAGCGGGAGGGGGCACAGATACGCAGTATTTT. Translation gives CASSLGLAGGGTDTQYF.